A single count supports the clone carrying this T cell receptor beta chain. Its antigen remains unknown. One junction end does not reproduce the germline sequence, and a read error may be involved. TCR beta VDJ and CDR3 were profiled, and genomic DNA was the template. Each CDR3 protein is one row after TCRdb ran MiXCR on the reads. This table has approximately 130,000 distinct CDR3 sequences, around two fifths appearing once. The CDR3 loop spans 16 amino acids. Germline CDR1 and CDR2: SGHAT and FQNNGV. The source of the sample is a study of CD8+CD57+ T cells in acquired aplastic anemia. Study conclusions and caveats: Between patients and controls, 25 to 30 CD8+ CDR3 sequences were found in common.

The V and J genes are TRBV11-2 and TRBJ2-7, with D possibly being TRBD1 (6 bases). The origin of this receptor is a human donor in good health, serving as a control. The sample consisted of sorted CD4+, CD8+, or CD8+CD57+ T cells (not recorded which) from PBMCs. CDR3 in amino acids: CASSRTTGFASYGQYF. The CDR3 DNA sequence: TGTGCCAGCAGCCGAACGACAGGCTTCGCCTCCTACGGGCAGTACTTC.